This TCR beta chain was captured in a study of T cells in Graves' hyperthyroidism and ophthalmopathy. This CDR3 contains 12 residues. The V and J ends lost 7 bases and 2 bases respectively, with 8 bases between them. The germline V gene encodes CDR1 SQVTM and CDR2 ANQGSEA. In its sample, this clonotype was seen many times. What it recognizes is unknown. Regions amplified from RNA transcripts were the TCR beta CDR3 regions. TCR CDR3 underwent first-round RT-PCR with the HTBI primer set. TCRdb fed the multiplex PCR reads into MiXCR, producing one record per CDR3 protein. The repertoire holds about 350,000 distinct CDR3 sequences, with 14% as singletons. Findings and limits, study-wide: A 13 V-J signature model discriminated ophthalmopathy versus stable hyperthyroidism.

Sequenced sample: blood. This clonotype was sampled from a woman in her 30s with Graves' hyperthyroidism. The chain combines TRBV29-1 with TRBJ2-2; D is undetermined. DNA of the CDR3: TGCAGCGGGGTAGGCAACACCGGGGAGCTGTTTTTT. Translated: CSGVGNTGELFF.